A single sample gave rise to the 2 T cell receptor beta chains below, sequenced in a study of blood T cell repertoires in COVID-19. Method: immunoSEQ multiplex PCR; TCRdb's copy keeps in-frame clones and lacks some. The repertoire holds tens of thousands of clones, with 83% as singletons. The sequencing input was peripheral blood. Receptor source: a woman aged 55-69 years with acute or convalescent COVID-19.

The J gene is TRBJ1-5, the V gene TRBV3-1 (or the pseudogene TRBV3-2), with 7 bases that match TRBD1. Germline lookup yields CDR1 LGHDT and CDR2 YNNKEL (reference sequence). J gave up 10 bases and V 4 bases, and 7 bases lay outside the gene matches. The CDR3 covers 13 residues. The CDR3 nucleotides read TGTGCCAGCAGCCGGGGGCAGGGGGGACCCCAGCATTTT. Translation: CASSRGQGGPQHF.

The J gene is TRBJ1-1, the V gene TRBV6-4; 7 bases fit TRBD1. Trimming removed 3 bases from V and 0 bases from J; junction bases left unmatched: 4. In germline, CDR1 is MRHNA, CDR2 SNTAGT. The CDR3 runs 15 residues. CDR3 sequence reads: CASSDQGDMNTEAFF. CDR3 DNA sequence: TGTGCCAGCAGTGATCAGGGGGACATGAACACTGAAGCTTTCTTT.